The 32 T cell receptor beta chains below were found in one sample sequenced in a study of blood T cell repertoires in COVID-19. Measured with immunoSEQ multiplex PCR; TCRdb has only the in-frame clones, and not every one. The data contain around 49,000 clones, around 80% of them singletons. What was sequenced was PBMCs or T cells enriched from blood (not recorded which). The receptors originated from a woman between 45 and 60 years old with acute COVID-19.

This clone was counted once. The rearrangement uses TRBV28 and TRBJ2-5; 9 positions agree with TRBD1. J gave up 5 bases and V 6 bases, and 4 bases lay outside the gene matches. This CDR3 region has 13 residues. CDR1 is MDHEN, CDR2 SYDVKM, per germline. Here the CDR3 reads CASSRDRVETQYF. In DNA form, the CDR3 reads TGTGCCAGCAGCCGGGACAGGGTTGAGACCCAGTACTTC.

V usage is TRBV6-5 and J usage is TRBJ2-5, with TRBD1 matching over 7 bases. This CDR3 spans 13 amino acids. V shed 6 bases, J shed 6 bases, and the junction held 7 bases outside the gene matches. Germline CDR1 MNHEY, CDR2 SVGAGI. The CDR3 sequence is CASSLNRGKTQYF. CDR3 nucleotides: TGTGCCAGCAGCTTAAACAGGGGAAAGACCCAGTACTTC.

The rearrangement links TRBV7-9 to TRBJ1-1; D not resolved. The CDR3 runs to 14 residues. Germline CDR1 and CDR2: SEHNR and FQNEAQ (reference sequence). Trimming pared 2 bases from V and 4 bases from J, leaving 11 bases between. CDR3 region: CASSLTDAGTEAFF. Here the CDR3 DNA reads TGTGCCAGCAGCTTAACGGATGCGGGCACTGAAGCTTTCTTT.

The J gene is TRBJ2-3, the V gene TRBV30, with D possibly being TRBD2 (6 bases). CDR1 is GTSNPN, CDR2 SVGIG, per germline (reference sequence). The CDR3 contains 14 residues. V shed 3 bases and J shed 1 base, with 11 bases lying between them. The chain's CDR3 is CAWSSGGGTDTQYF. In DNA, the CDR3 is TGTGCCTGGAGCTCTGGCGGGGGCACAGATACGCAGTATTTT.

CDR3 DNA sequence: TGTGCCAGCTCGACTAGGGCCGTTAGAGGGTCAGATACGCAGTATTTT. This codes for CASSTRAVRGSDTQYF. V is TRBV5-6 and J is TRBJ2-3; D perhaps matches TRBD2 (6 bases). Germline CDR1 is SGHDT and CDR2 is YYEEEE. The CDR3 loop spans 16 amino acids. The V end was cut by 7 bases, the J end by 4 bases, with 22 bases between.

CDR3 protein: CASSIQSMNTEAFF. The CDR3 DNA reads as TGTGCCAGCTCCATACAGAGTATGAACACTGAAGCTTTCTTT. This chain links TRBV18 with TRBJ1-1; D unresolved. Trimming removed 6 bases from V and 0 bases from J, with 11 bases in between. Germline assignment: CDR1 KGHSH and CDR2 LQKENI. The CDR3 covers 14 residues. Using reference TRBV18 and TRBJ1-1 for the parts outside the CDR3, the full variable domain is NAGVMQNPRHLVRRRGQEARLRCSPMKGHSHVYWYRQLPEEGLKFMVYLQKENIIDESGMPKERFSAEFPKEGPSILRIQQVVRGDSAAYFCASSIQSMNTEAFFGQGTRLTVV.

This clone was detected only a few times. This chain uses TRBV19 with TRBJ1-3; 9 nucleotides align to TRBD1. After removal of 10 bases from V and 2 bases from J, the junction contained 9 bases not matched to a gene. The CDR3 spans 15 residues. Per germline, CDR1 LNHDA and CDR2 SQIVND (reference sequence). The CDR3 DNA is TGTGCCACCCAACAGGGGGCAGGGGCTGGAAACACCATATATTTT. Translation gives CATQQGAGAGNTIYF. The full variable domain, rest sourced from reference TRBV19 and TRBJ1-3, is DGGITQSPKYLFRKEGQNVTLSCEQNLNHDAMYWYRQDPGQGLRLIYYSQIVNDFQKGDIAEGYSVSREKKESFPLTVTSAQKNPTAFYLCATQQGAGAGNTIYFGEGSWLTVV.

This clone turned up a few times. The V and J genes are TRBV19 and TRBJ2-1; no clear D. Germline values: CDR1 LNHDA, CDR2 SQIVND (reference sequence). V was cut by 6 bases and J by 7 bases, with 10 bases left in between. The CDR3 runs 12 residues. In DNA form, the CDR3 reads TGTGCCAGTAGCAGGTCTGAGAATGAGCAGTTCTTC. Residues: CASSRSENEQFF.

With respect to this clone: This sample includes further DNA sequences coding for the same CDR3. V is TRBV13 and J is TRBJ1-1; TRBD1 aligns across 7 bases. This CDR3 is 15 amino acids long. Losses at the gene ends were 4 bases for V and 2 bases for J; bases not matched to a gene: 7. Germline V gene sequence: CDR1 PRHDT, CDR2 FYEKMQ (reference sequence). The CDR3 bases are TGTGCCAGCAGCTCCCGGACAGGCGGAAACACTGAAGCTTTCTTT. This gives the protein CASSSRTGGNTEAFF.

This sequence joins TRBV6-1 and TRBJ1-5; maybe TRBD1 (5 bases). The CDR3 is 18 residues long. Germline V gene lookup returns CDR1 MNHNS and CDR2 SASEGT. V lost 0 bases and J lost 12, with 27 bases in between. CDR3 in amino acids: CASSEATVSQLQIKSQHF. DNA of the CDR3: TGTGCCAGCAGTGAAGCGACAGTAAGTCAACTCCAAATCAAAAGCCAGCATTTT.

The J gene is TRBJ2-5, the V gene TRBV6-5; 11 bases align to TRBD1. Germline CDR1 reads MNHEY; CDR2 reads SVGAGI. The J segment lost 6 bases and the V segment lost 5 bases, leaving 5 bases of the junction unmatched. The CDR3 runs to 14 residues. The CDR3 region has the DNA TGTGCCAGCAGTCCTGGACAGGGGGCTAAGACCCAGTACTTC. Protein sequence: CASSPGQGAKTQYF.

The chain couples TRBV3-1 (or the pseudogene TRBV3-2) to TRBJ2-7, with TRBD1 matching over 9 bases. Losses at the gene ends were 1 base for V and 6 bases for J; bases not matched to a gene: 4. This CDR3 is 14 amino acids long. The V gene's germline CDR1 is LGHDT and CDR2 YNNKEL (reference sequence). CDR3 region: CASSQGTGVVEQYF. CDR3 nucleotide sequence: TGTGCCAGCAGCCAAGGGACAGGGGTTGTCGAGCAGTACTTC.

DNA of the CDR3: TGTGCCAGCAGCTTATCCAGCGGCGCAGATACGCAGTATTTT. Protein product: CASSLSSGADTQYF. The chain employs TRBV7-9 and TRBJ2-3, with D perhaps matching TRBD2 (5 bases). Trimming took off 2 bases at V and 4 bases at J, with 10 bases between the two ends. Per germline, CDR1 SEHNR and CDR2 FQNEAQ (reference sequence). CDR3 length equals 14 residues.

The V and J genes are TRBV2 and TRBJ2-2; 9 nucleotides align to TRBD1. Germline V gives CDR1 SNHLY, CDR2 FYNNEI. After removal of 6 bases from V and 0 bases from J, the junction contained 8 bases not matched to a gene. CDR3 size: 17 residues. CDR3 sequence: CASSPGTGRANTGELFF. Here the CDR3 DNA reads TGTGCCAGCAGCCCCGGGACAGGGCGAGCGAACACCGGGGAGCTGTTTTTT.

The chain couples TRBV6-5 to TRBJ1-1; no clear D. V was clipped by 2 bases and J by 5 bases, with 12 bases between them. The CDR3 spans 14 residues. CDR1 and CDR2 from the germline V gene are MNHEY and SVGAGI. The CDR3 sequence is CASSYAGVRTEAFF. The CDR3, as DNA: TGTGCCAGCAGTTACGCCGGGGTCCGGACTGAAGCTTTCTTT.

V gene TRBV7-3 combines with J gene TRBJ2-7; D perhaps matches TRBD1 (5 bases). Germline CDR1 is SGHTA and CDR2 is FQGTGA. The V end lost 1 base, the J end lost 2 bases, and 12 bases lay between the germline ends. The CDR3 has 15 residues. CDR3 sequence (DNA): TGTGCCAGCAGCTTAATACCCGACAGAACCTACGAGCAGTACTTC. Its translation: CASSLIPDRTYEQYF.

The chain uses TRBV28 and TRBJ1-5; possible D gene TRBD1, 6 bases. Germline CDR1 and CDR2: MDHEN and SYDVKM. Deletions cut 6 bases from V and 6 bases from J, with 9 bases between. This CDR3 contains 12 residues. The CDR3 nucleotides read TGTGCCAGCAGCCAGGGGAGTCAGCCCCAGCATTTT. Its protein product is CASSQGSQPQHF.

The chain carries TRBV5-1 and TRBJ2-5; the match to TRBD1 covers 7 bases. This CDR3 region has 14 residues. Germline V gene data show CDR1 as SGHRS and CDR2 as YFSETQ. Trimming cost V 0 bases and J 3 bases; bases outside gene matches: 2. The CDR3 DNA follows: TGCGCCAGCAGCTTGGGGCAGGGGGAAGAGACCCAGTACTTC. Amino acid sequence: CASSLGQGEETQYF.

The chain is built from TRBV5-1 and TRBJ2-2; D is undetermined. Germline CDR1 reads SGHRS; CDR2 reads YFSETQ. The V end was cut by 0 bases, the J end by 0 bases, with 6 bases between. The CDR3 runs 15 residues. The CDR3, as DNA: TGCGCCAGCAGCTTGGGCGACACGAACACCGGGGAGCTGTTTTTT. Translated, it gives CASSLGDTNTGELFF.

There are a few counts of this clone. Other nucleotide sequences in the sample specify the same CDR3. This chain links TRBV7-8 with TRBJ1-5, with 8 bases lining up with TRBD1. Germline CDR1 is SGHVS and CDR2 is FQNEAQ. Germline trimming cut 4 bases from V and 2 bases from J; bases unmatched to any gene: 1. This CDR3 has 14 amino acids. CDR3 DNA: TGTGCCAGCAGCTCGGACAGGGGCAATCAGCCCCAGCATTTT. Translated, it gives CASSSDRGNQPQHF.

The chain has TRBV19 and TRBJ1-1, with D uncertain. The V gene's germline CDR1 is LNHDA and CDR2 SQIVND (reference sequence). V lost 3 bases and J lost 2, with 10 bases in between. This CDR3 has 14 amino acids. DNA for the CDR3: TGTGCCAGTAGTATGTCGCAGGCAAACACTGAAGCTTTCTTT. Protein product: CASSMSQANTEAFF.

V gene TRBV6-5 combines with J gene TRBJ2-1; 9 nucleotides match TRBD2. CDR1 is MNHEY and CDR2 is SVGAGI in the germline V gene. CDR3 length: 14 amino acids. V lost 5 bases, J lost 6 bases, and 5 bases stayed unmatched. DNA for the CDR3: TGTGCCAGCAGTCGTCCGACTAGCGGCAATGAGCAGTTCTTC. As protein: CASSRPTSGNEQFF.

V gene TRBV5-6 combines with J gene TRBJ2-2, with a possible D match to TRBD1 (5 bases). Per the germline V gene, CDR1 is SGHDT and CDR2 is YYEEEE. The CDR3 runs 14 residues. Trimming pared 2 bases from V and 5 bases from J, leaving 10 bases between. This chain's CDR3 is CASSFDRPTGELFF. The CDR3 region has the DNA TGTGCCAGCAGCTTTGACAGACCTACCGGGGAGCTGTTTTTT.

The chain is built from TRBV5-6 and TRBJ1-1; D gene uncertain. Germline loops: CDR1 SGHDT, CDR2 YYEEEE. V shed 1 base and J shed 1 base, with 11 bases lying between them. This CDR3 region has 15 residues. The CDR3 region is CASSLRGYRNTEAFF. The CDR3 DNA reads as TGTGCCAGCAGCTTGCGGGGATATCGGAACACTGAAGCTTTCTTT. The full variable domain, rest sourced from reference TRBV5-6 and TRBJ1-1, is DAGVTQSPTHLIKTRGQQVTLRCSPKSGHDTVSWYQQALGQGPQFIFQYYEEEERQRGNFPDRFSGHQFPNYSSELNVNALLLGDSALYLCASSLRGYRNTEAFFGQGTRLTVV.

V gene TRBV27 combines with J gene TRBJ2-7, with TRBD1 matching 11 bases. The CDR3 has 15 residues. Germline CDR1 reads MNHEY; CDR2 reads SMNVEV (reference sequence). V shed 2 bases and J 1 base; nucleotides not matched to a gene: 1. The DNA of the CDR3 is TGTGCCAGCAGTTTAGGGGACAGGGGGTCCTACGAGCAGTACTTC. It translates to CASSLGDRGSYEQYF.

This clone was found once. The chain combines TRBV4-1 with TRBJ2-1; 9 bases align to TRBD2. The CDR3 covers 20 residues. V dropped 4 bases and J dropped 5; count of bases not matched to a gene: 21. Germline CDR1 is MGHRA and CDR2 is YSYEKL. The CDR3 here is CASSLSYLQGRLAGHNEQFF. The CDR3 DNA reads TGCGCCAGCAGCCTAAGTTACCTCCAGGGGCGCCTAGCGGGGCACAATGAGCAGTTCTTC.

The CDR3 sequence is CASSLWLAGWSYEQYF. In DNA form, the CDR3 reads TGTGCCAGCAGCTTGTGGCTAGCGGGGTGGTCCTACGAGCAGTACTTC. This rearrangement joins TRBV5-8 to TRBJ2-7, with 9 bases that match TRBD2. The CDR3 is 16 residues long. Germline trimming cut 1 base from V and 1 base from J; bases unmatched to any gene: 6. Germline CDR1 is SGHTS and CDR2 is YDEGEE.

This chain uses TRBV7-2 with TRBJ1-2; unclear D gene. Deletions cut 2 bases from V and 3 bases from J, with 19 bases between. The CDR3 has 17 residues. Germline loops: CDR1 SGHTA, CDR2 FQGNSA. CDR3 in amino acids: CASSLMPGWVADYGYTF. The CDR3 bases are TGTGCCAGCAGCTTAATGCCGGGATGGGTGGCAGACTATGGCTACACCTTC.

The rearrangement links TRBV5-1 to TRBJ2-5; 7 bases line up with TRBD2. Germline values: CDR1 SGHRS, CDR2 YFSETQ. V lost 5 bases to trimming and J lost 5 bases; unmatched junction nucleotides: 6. The CDR3 spans 13 residues. CDR3 amino acids: CASRGGDRETQYF. CDR3 coding DNA: TGCGCCAGCAGGGGAGGGGATCGGGAGACCCAGTACTTC. The whole variable domain, filled in from reference TRBV5-1 and TRBJ2-5, reads KAGVTQTPRYLIKTRGQQVTLSCSPISGHRSVSWYQQTPGQGLQFLFEYFSETQRNKGNFPGRFSGRQFSNSRSEMNVSTLELGDSALYLCASRGGDRETQYFGPGTRLLVL.

The V and J genes are TRBV28 and TRBJ1-2; D call uncertain. With 6 bases removed from V and 4 bases from J, the gap between germline ends came to 21 bases. The CDR3 runs to 16 residues. Germline-derived CDR1 and CDR2 are MDHEN and SYDVKM. The CDR3 protein is CASRDGHQPTPYGYTF. The CDR3, as DNA: TGTGCCAGCAGGGATGGGCACCAGCCTACCCCCTATGGCTACACCTTC.

V is TRBV15 and J is TRBJ1-1, with unresolved D. V was trimmed by 1 base and J by 2 bases, leaving 5 bases between them. Germline-derived CDR1 and CDR2 are LNHNV and YYDKDF (reference sequence). The CDR3 runs to 13 residues. The CDR3 spells CATSRGLNTEAFF. For the CDR3, the DNA is TGTGCCACCAGCAGAGGACTCAACACTGAAGCTTTCTTT.

This clone was picked up one time. Other DNA sequences in the sample encode the same CDR3. The V call is TRBV29-1, the J call TRBJ1-5; a possible D gene is TRBD1 (6 bases). Trimming took 6 bases from V and 5 from J, leaving 20 bases between them. Per the germline V gene, CDR1 is SQVTM and CDR2 is ANQGSEA. This CDR3 has 15 residues. This CDR3 reads CSVLGGGPGDQPQHF. The CDR3 DNA is TGCAGCGTCCTCGGGGGGGGGCCAGGGGATCAGCCCCAGCATTTT. Full variable domain (outside the CDR3, taken from reference TRBV29-1 and TRBJ1-5): SAVISQKPSRDICQRGTSLTIQCQVDSQVTMMFWYRQQPGQSLTLIATANQGSEATYESGFVIDKFPISRPNLTFSTLTVSNMSPEDSSIYLCSVLGGGPGDQPQHFGDGTRLSIL.